The T cell receptor beta chain described here comes from a study of Ad26.COV2.S vaccination and SARS-CoV-2 variants. Here immunoSEQ multiplex PCR was the method, and the copy in TCRdb shows in-frame clones only, minus some. Here the sample spans 380,000 or so clones, 80% to 90% being singletons. Germline CDR1 MNHEY, CDR2 SMNVEV (reference sequence). The CDR3 totals 12 residues. The germline V and J ends were trimmed by 5 bases and 7 bases, with 11 bases remaining between them. Treatment meaning: some 19 received Ad26.COV2.S at low or high dose, single or two shots; five or six received placebo; per-sample allocation not given. Sampling took place 63 days after the first vaccine or placebo injection. This clone occurred once.

The source of this sequence is a person between 18 and 59 years old who received the Ad26.COV2.S COVID-19 vaccine or a placebo. The genes are TRBV27 and TRBJ1-1; D is perhaps TRBD1 (5 bases). This specimen was peripheral blood, taken in a trial of Ad26.COV2.S vaccine versus placebo. The CDR3 is CASSRSGHEAFF. CDR3 sequence (DNA): TGTGCCAGCAGTCGGTCGGGGCATGAAGCTTTCTTT.